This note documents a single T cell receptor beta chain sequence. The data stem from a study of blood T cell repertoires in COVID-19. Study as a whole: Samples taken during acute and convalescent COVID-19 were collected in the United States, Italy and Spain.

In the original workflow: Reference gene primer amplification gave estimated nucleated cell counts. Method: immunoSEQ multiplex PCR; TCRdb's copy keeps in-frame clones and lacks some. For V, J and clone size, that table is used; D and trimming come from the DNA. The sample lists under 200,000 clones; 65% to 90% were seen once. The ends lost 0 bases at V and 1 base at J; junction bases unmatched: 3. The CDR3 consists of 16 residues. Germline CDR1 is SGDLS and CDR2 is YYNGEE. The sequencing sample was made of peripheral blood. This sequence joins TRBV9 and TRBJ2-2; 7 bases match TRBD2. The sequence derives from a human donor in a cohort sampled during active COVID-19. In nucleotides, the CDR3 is TGTGCCAGCAGCGTAGCTACGGGGGGGAACACCGGGGAGCTGTTTTTT. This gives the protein CASSVATGGNTGELFF.